Below, 27 T cell receptor beta chains from the same sample are listed, as sequenced in a study of radiotherapy plus CTLA-4 blockade in lung cancer. Profiling relied on immunoSEQ multiplex PCR, and the TCRdb table lists in-frame clones only, not all of them. The data hold about 86,000 clones, with roughly four fifths observed a single time. This sample comprised peripheral blood, obtained from a patient treated with radiotherapy plus ipilimumab. These receptors all come from a human donor with non-small cell lung cancer who had stable disease on radiotherapy plus ipilimumab.

V usage is TRBV6-5 and J usage is TRBJ2-7, with TRBD1 as a possible D gene (6 bases). This CDR3 is 15 amino acids long. The germline V and J ends were trimmed by 10 bases and 2 bases, with 21 bases remaining between them. Germline V gene data show CDR1 as MNHEY and CDR2 as SVGAGI. The CDR3 reads CATKKEGNRAYEQYF. The CDR3 DNA sequence: TGTGCCACCAAAAAGGAAGGGAACAGGGCCTACGAGCAGTACTTC.

This clone has only a few counts. This chain links TRBV27 with TRBJ2-1, with a weak D call TRBD2 (5 bases). In germline, CDR1 is MNHEY, CDR2 SMNVEV (reference sequence). V lost 4 bases and J 4 bases, leaving 11 bases between the germline ends. The CDR3 spans 14 residues. This CDR3 reads CASSSRPGYNEQFF. The CDR3 nucleotides are TGTGCCAGCAGTTCCAGACCGGGATACAATGAGCAGTTCTTC.

The CDR3 nucleotides are TGTGCCAGTAGTATCTCCAGGGGATGGACTAGCCCCGAGACCCAGTACTTC. Its protein product is CASSISRGWTSPETQYF. The chain uses TRBV19 and TRBJ2-5, with 8 bases that match TRBD2. V was clipped by 3 bases and J by 5 bases; unmatched bases: 14. CDR1 is LNHDA, CDR2 SQIVND, per germline (reference sequence). This CDR3 has 17 amino acids.

The rearrangement joins TRBV30 to TRBJ1-2; 9 nucleotides match TRBD1. The CDR3 extends over 15 amino acids. Germline values: CDR1 GTSNPN, CDR2 SVGIG (reference sequence). The J segment lost 8 bases and the V segment lost 2 bases, leaving 12 bases of the junction unmatched. The CDR3 DNA is TGTGCCTGGAGTTTGGATGCTGGACAGGGGAAAGGCTACACCTTC. The encoded protein is CAWSLDAGQGKGYTF.

This clone was detected once. This chain joins TRBV11-2 and TRBJ1-3, with 8 bases aligning to TRBD1. The V segment lost 6 bases and the J segment 3 bases; nucleotides outside the gene matches: 4. This CDR3 region has 14 residues. Per the germline V gene, CDR1 is SGHAT and CDR2 is FQNNGV. DNA for the CDR3: TGTGCCAGCAGTCAGGGGGCGCTTGGAAACACCATATATTTT. Translating it yields CASSQGALGNTIYF.

This clone has only a few counts. The chain is built from TRBV2 and TRBJ1-1; D might be TRBD1 (5 bases). V shed 7 bases and J shed 4 bases, with 16 bases lying between them. Germline V CDR1 and CDR2: SNHLY, FYNNEI. This CDR3 spans 14 amino acids. The chain's CDR3 is CASNAEGKGTEAFF. For the CDR3, the DNA is TGTGCCAGCAACGCGGAGGGGAAGGGCACTGAAGCTTTCTTT.

The count of this clone is one. The chain carries TRBV19 and TRBJ2-2, with D perhaps TRBD2 (6 bases). The CDR3 is 15 residues long. Trimming took off 6 bases at V and 1 base at J, with 12 bases between the two ends. The germline CDR1 and CDR2 sequences are LNHDA and SQIVND (reference sequence). CDR3 coding DNA: TGTGCCAGTAGCTCTCGGGGGATGAACACCGGGGAGCTGTTTTTT. As protein: CASSSRGMNTGELFF.

This clone turned up a few times. The CDR3 DNA reads TGTGCCAGCAGTGAGCCTACTACAGACAGACCGTTTTTT. It is translated as CASSEPTTDRPFF. The chain employs TRBV6-1 and TRBJ1-4; perhaps TRBD1 as D (5 bases). V gave up 3 bases and J gave up 16 bases, with 18 bases separating them. CDR3 size: 13 residues. Germline loops: CDR1 MNHNS, CDR2 SASEGT.

This sequence joins TRBV5-8 and TRBJ1-2; D unclear. This CDR3 is 14 amino acids long. Germline V gene sequence: CDR1 SGHTS, CDR2 YDEGEE. V lost 0 bases and J 0 bases, leaving 6 bases between the germline ends. The CDR3 spells CASSLDGPNYGYTF. The CDR3 DNA reads TGTGCCAGCAGCTTGGACGGACCTAACTATGGCTACACCTTC.

This clone was seen a handful of times. The chain couples TRBV6-1 to TRBJ1-1; D uncertain. The V end was cut by 6 bases, the J end by 7 bases, with 9 bases between. The CDR3 has 11 residues. Germline loops: CDR1 MNHNS, CDR2 SASEGT. CDR3 bases: TGTGCCAGCAGACGAAAGGGTGAAGCTTTCTTT. Translating gives CASRRKGEAFF.

This clone was picked up one time. The chain combines TRBV14 with TRBJ1-1, with a tentative D call TRBD1 (6 bases). Deletions cut 4 bases from V and 4 bases from J, with 16 bases between. This CDR3 contains 15 residues. The germline V gene encodes CDR1 SGHDN and CDR2 FVKESK. The CDR3, as DNA: TGTGCCAGCAGCCCGATGGCGGGGGGCGTCACTGAAGCTTTCTTT. As protein: CASSPMAGGVTEAFF.

The chain is built from TRBV5-1 and TRBJ1-2; no definite D call. This CDR3 has 14 residues. Germline values: CDR1 SGHRS, CDR2 YFSETQ. Trimming stripped 0 bases from V and 6 bases from J, with 12 bases between. CDR3 protein: CASSLATNSDGYTF. DNA for the CDR3: TGCGCCAGCAGCTTGGCTACGAACAGCGATGGCTACACCTTC.

The V and J genes are TRBV11-2 and TRBJ2-7, with a weak D call TRBD2 (5 bases). Germline V gene data show CDR1 as SGHAT and CDR2 as FQNNGV. The CDR3 has 14 residues. The V and J ends lost 0 bases and 3 bases respectively, with 9 bases between them. The CDR3 loop reads CASSLDIRDYEQYF. DNA for the CDR3: TGTGCCAGCAGCTTAGATATCCGGGACTACGAGCAGTACTTC.

This clone was counted a single time. The J gene is TRBJ2-5, the V gene TRBV29-1; TRBD2 might be the D (6 bases). The CDR3 is made up of 12 amino acids. Germline CDR1 and CDR2: SQVTM and ANQGSEA. V dropped 6 bases and J dropped 4 bases, with 12 bases sitting between them. CDR3 amino acids: CSVPDYGETQYF. The CDR3 nucleotides read TGCAGCGTCCCGGACTACGGAGAGACCCAGTACTTC.

The chain employs TRBV27 and TRBJ2-1, with 14 bases that match TRBD2. CDR1 and CDR2 from the germline V gene are MNHEY and SMNVEV (reference sequence). Unmatched junction bases numbered 4, after V lost 5 bases and J lost 4 bases. This CDR3 has 16 residues. CDR3 nucleotide sequence: TGTGCCAGCAGTCATAGACTAGCGGGGGGGTACAATGAGCAGTTCTTC. It encodes CASSHRLAGGYNEQFF.

The chain joins TRBV29-1 to TRBJ1-4, with D possibly TRBD1 on 6 matching bases. This CDR3 is 13 amino acids long. Trimming pared 6 bases from V and 8 bases from J, leaving 16 bases between. The germline CDR1 and CDR2 sequences are SQVTM and ANQGSEA. This CDR3 reads CSVQDSSGEKLFF. DNA of the CDR3: TGCAGCGTCCAGGACAGCTCCGGGGAAAAACTGTTTTTT.

The chain combines TRBV5-1 with TRBJ2-3; no reliable D call. The CDR3 totals 13 residues. V lost 4 bases, J lost 2 bases, and 8 bases lay in between. Germline CDR1 and CDR2: SGHRS and YFSETQ. CDR3 protein: CASSRESTDTQYF. In nucleotides, the CDR3 is TGCGCCAGCAGCCGAGAATCCACAGATACGCAGTATTTT.

The chain uses TRBV14 and TRBJ1-1, with D perhaps TRBD1 (5 bases). Germline V gene data show CDR1 as SGHDN and CDR2 as FVKESK. V lost 0 bases and J 4 bases, leaving 12 bases between the germline ends. The CDR3 runs 15 residues. CDR3 in amino acids: CASSQDERGPTEAFF. CDR3 nucleotide sequence: TGTGCCAGCAGCCAAGATGAGAGGGGTCCCACTGAAGCTTTCTTT.

The J gene is TRBJ2-7, the V gene TRBV6-1, with 7 bases that match TRBD1. Germline V CDR1 and CDR2: MNHNS, SASEGT. The V and J ends lost 5 bases and 3 bases, in that order; junction bases with no gene match: 7. The CDR3 runs 14 residues. This chain's CDR3 is CASSFRTGGYEQYF. DNA for the CDR3: TGTGCCAGCAGTTTTCGGACAGGAGGCTACGAGCAGTACTTC.

The gene calls are TRBV5-6 and TRBJ2-7; D is undetermined. CDR3 size: 12 residues. CDR1 is SGHDT, CDR2 YYEEEE, per germline. The V and J ends lost 0 bases and 7 bases respectively, with 8 bases between them. The CDR3 DNA follows: TGTGCCAGCAGCTTGGCTGTCGGGGAGCAGTACTTC. It specifies CASSLAVGEQYF.

The genes are TRBV5-1 and TRBJ2-5; TRBD2 matches at 10 bases. From germline, CDR1 is SGHRS and CDR2 YFSETQ. The CDR3 consists of 18 residues. J was trimmed by 2 bases and V by 0 bases; bases with no gene match: 10. The CDR3 DNA sequence: TGCGCCAGCAGCTTGGGTTTCCTAGCGGGAGTTGGACAAGAGACCCAGTACTTC. Translated, it gives CASSLGFLAGVGQETQYF.

V and J are TRBV30 and TRBJ2-6; TRBD2 might be the D (7 bases). This CDR3 has 17 residues. V gave up 4 bases and J gave up 2 bases, with 18 bases separating them. CDR1 is GTSNPN and CDR2 is SVGIG in the germline V gene (reference sequence). CDR3 region: CAWMRGRAKAGANVLTF. The CDR3 region has the DNA TGTGCCTGGATGAGGGGGAGGGCGAAGGCTGGGGCCAACGTCCTGACTTTC.

The rearrangement uses TRBV11-2 and TRBJ2-1, with D maybe TRBD1 (5 bases). Germline CDR1 reads SGHAT; CDR2 reads FQNNGV. V dropped 5 bases and J dropped 9 bases, with 17 bases sitting between them. The CDR3 covers 14 residues. The CDR3, as DNA: TGTGCCAGCAGCCGAGACTGGCCCGACAGTGAGCAGTTCTTC. The encoded protein is CASSRDWPDSEQFF.

The V call is TRBV27, the J call TRBJ2-7; D is uncertain. The CDR3 loop spans 13 amino acids. Germline V gene data show CDR1 as MNHEY and CDR2 as SMNVEV (reference sequence). V was clipped by 5 bases and J by 1 base, with 9 bases between them. The CDR3 sequence is CASSKQPSYEQYF. The CDR3, as DNA: TGTGCCAGCAGTAAACAGCCGTCCTACGAGCAGTACTTC.

The chain has TRBV2 and TRBJ2-3; no clear D gene. The CDR3 sequence is 14 residues long. V lost 4 bases, J lost 1 base, and 9 bases lay in between. Germline V gives CDR1 SNHLY, CDR2 FYNNEI. The CDR3 is CASSASSGTDTQYF. Written as DNA, the CDR3 is TGTGCCAGCAGTGCATCGTCCGGCACAGATACGCAGTATTTT.

This chain links TRBV5-1 with TRBJ1-6; unclear D gene. The CDR3 has 15 amino acids. CDR1 SGHRS and CDR2 YFSETQ come from the germline V gene. The V end lost 4 bases, the J end lost 7 bases, and 15 bases lay between the germline ends. The CDR3 is CASSAIGESNSPLHF. DNA of the CDR3: TGCGCCAGCAGCGCCATCGGGGAATCCAATTCACCCCTCCACTTT.

Here the CDR3 DNA reads TGTGCCAGCAGACCTAGCGGGTCCTCCTACGAGCAGTACTTC. Amino acids: CASRPSGSSYEQYF. The chain couples TRBV6-1 to TRBJ2-7; TRBD2 aligns across 8 bases. Trimming cost V 6 bases and J 0 bases; bases outside gene matches: 4. CDR1 is MNHNS and CDR2 is SASEGT in the germline V gene. This CDR3 is 14 amino acids long.